One and the same sample provided the 28 T cell receptor beta chains below, sequenced in a study of OX40 agonist ivuxolimab in advanced cancers. The assay was immunoSEQ multiplex PCR, and TCRdb's table has in-frame clones only and misses some. The sample records over 40,000 clones, 70% to 90% being singletons. The sample here was CD4+ or CD8+ T cells sorted from blood, taken in a trial of the OX40 agonist ivuxolimab. Receptor source: an adult with an advanced solid tumor such as melanoma, head and neck, liver or kidney cancer.

This chain links TRBV28 with TRBJ1-4; D is ambiguous. The germline gives CDR1 MDHEN, CDR2 SYDVKM. The CDR3 has 14 amino acids. Trimming took 6 bases from V and 7 from J, leaving 15 bases between them. The CDR3 bases are TGTGCCAGCAGCGCCGGGAGACACGGTGAAAAACTGTTTTTT. This codes for CASSAGRHGEKLFF.

This chain connects TRBV6-5 to TRBJ2-2; D is unresolved. The CDR3 totals 14 residues. From germline, CDR1 is MNHEY and CDR2 SVGAGI. V dropped 10 bases and J dropped 4 bases, with 16 bases sitting between them. CDR3 nucleotides: TGTGCCACCGCCGAGCCCACTCCCACCGGGGAGCTGTTTTTT. Protein: CATAEPTPTGELFF.

The V and J genes are TRBV27 and TRBJ2-2, with 7 bases identical to TRBD1. This CDR3 spans 15 amino acids. With 8 bases clipped from V and 6 bases from J, the junction kept 12 bases outside the gene matches. CDR1 is MNHEY, CDR2 SMNVEV, per germline (reference sequence). CDR3 sequence: CASRRTPTGAGELFF. The DNA for the CDR3 is TGTGCCAGCCGGAGGACTCCTACAGGGGCCGGGGAGCTGTTTTTT.

The J gene is TRBJ2-7, the V gene TRBV6-6; D tentatively reads TRBD1 or TRBD2 (5 bases each). Germline loops: CDR1 MNHNY, CDR2 SVGAGI (reference sequence). This CDR3 spans 15 amino acids. Between the trimmed V and J ends, which lost 0 bases and 1 base, there was a span of 10 bases. CDR3 in amino acids: CASSYSGTASYEQYF. For the CDR3, the DNA is TGTGCCAGCAGTTACTCCGGGACGGCATCCTACGAGCAGTACTTC.

The V gene is TRBV30, the J gene TRBJ2-7; D may correspond to TRBD1 or TRBD2 (5 bases each). Per the germline V gene, CDR1 is GTSNPN and CDR2 is SVGIG (reference sequence). Trimming cost V 0 bases and J 3 bases, with 21 bases left between them. The CDR3 has 17 residues. The CDR3 DNA reads as TGTGCCTGGAGTGTACGACCCTCCGGGACGGAGCACTACGAGCAGTACTTC. It encodes CAWSVRPSGTEHYEQYF.

The CDR3 is CASSETGTERRGGHGYTF. The CDR3 DNA reads as TGCGCCAGCAGTGAGACCGGGACGGAAAGGCGAGGAGGCCATGGCTACACCTTC. The chain links TRBV10-1 to TRBJ1-2, with D tentatively TRBD1 (5 bases). Trimming took off 2 bases at V and 6 bases at J, with 25 bases between the two ends. The CDR3 length is 18 residues. Germline V gene data show CDR1 as WNHNN and CDR2 as SYGVQD (reference sequence).

The J gene is TRBJ1-3, the V gene TRBV28, with D tentatively TRBD1 (5 bases). The CDR3 contains 14 residues. Germline V gene data show CDR1 as MDHEN and CDR2 as SYDVKM. Deletions cut 7 bases from V and 0 bases from J, with 10 bases between. CDR3 residues: CASNLRGSGNTIYF. CDR3 sequence (DNA): TGTGCCAGCAACCTAAGGGGCTCTGGAAACACCATATATTTT. Full variable domain (missing parts from reference TRBV28 and TRBJ1-3): DVKVTQSSRYLVKRTGEKVFLECVQDMDHENMFWYRQDPGLGLRLIYFSYDVKMKEKGDIPEGYSVSREKKERFSLILESASTNQTSMYLCASNLRGSGNTIYFGEGSWLTVV.

V is TRBV5-1 and J is TRBJ1-1; D is uncertain. Germline CDR1 is SGHRS and CDR2 is YFSETQ. This CDR3 is built from 14 residues. V shed 0 bases and J shed 7 bases, with 13 bases lying between them. The CDR3 loop is CASSLDSEGREAFF. CDR3 DNA sequence: TGCGCCAGCAGCTTGGATTCCGAAGGGCGTGAAGCTTTCTTT.

The chain carries TRBV19 and TRBJ1-1; no reliable D call. Per the germline V gene, CDR1 is LNHDA and CDR2 is SQIVND (reference sequence). The CDR3 totals 15 residues. The ends were cut back, 3 bases at V and 0 bases at J, with 11 bases in the middle. CDR3 sequence: CASSMNSLMNTEAFF. In DNA form, the CDR3 reads TGTGCCAGTAGTATGAACAGCTTGATGAACACTGAAGCTTTCTTT. Full variable domain (outside the CDR3, taken from reference TRBV19 and TRBJ1-1): DGGITQSPKYLFRKEGQNVTLSCEQNLNHDAMYWYRQDPGQGLRLIYYSQIVNDFQKGDIAEGYSVSREKKESFPLTVTSAQKNPTAFYLCASSMNSLMNTEAFFGQGTRLTVV.

This rearrangement joins TRBV27 to TRBJ2-1; D gene ambiguous. Looked up from germline, CDR1 is MNHEY and CDR2 is SMNVEV (reference sequence). The CDR3 loop spans 14 amino acids. The V end was cut by 5 bases, the J end by 2 bases, with 10 bases between. CDR3 region: CASSPMATYNEQFF. Written as DNA, the CDR3 is TGTGCCAGCAGTCCCATGGCGACCTACAATGAGCAGTTCTTC.

The chain couples TRBV11-2 to TRBJ2-1; TRBD1 matches 8 bases. The germline CDR1 and CDR2 sequences are SGHAT and FQNNGV. This CDR3 is built from 13 residues. Germline trimming cut 4 bases from V and 9 bases from J; bases unmatched to any gene: 5. The chain's CDR3 is CASSSDRGLEQFF. The CDR3 nucleotides are TGTGCCAGCAGCTCCGACAGGGGTCTTGAGCAGTTCTTC.

This clone was seen many times. Other DNA sequences of this sample code for an identical CDR3. The gene calls are TRBV5-1 and TRBJ2-7, with 7 nucleotides matching TRBD1. V lost 0 bases, J lost 0 bases, and 6 bases stayed unmatched. Looked up from germline, CDR1 is SGHRS and CDR2 is YFSETQ. The CDR3 extends over 16 amino acids. The CDR3 protein is CASSLGHRDSSYEQYF. The CDR3 nucleotides read TGCGCCAGCAGCTTGGGACATCGGGACAGCTCCTACGAGCAGTACTTC.

This sequence joins TRBV7-3 and TRBJ1-1; D not resolved. Per germline, CDR1 SGHTA and CDR2 FQGTGA. This CDR3 spans 15 amino acids. Trimming left V 0 bases short and J 3 bases short, with 11 bases between. The CDR3 nucleotides are TGTGCCAGCAGCTTAACGTCGTTTAGTGACACTGAAGCTTTCTTT. This codes for CASSLTSFSDTEAFF.

V and J are TRBV19 and TRBJ2-7, with no clear D. Trimming took 5 bases from V and 5 from J, leaving 16 bases between them. The CDR3 is 14 residues long. CDR1 is LNHDA, CDR2 SQIVND, per germline (reference sequence). CDR3 in amino acids: CASSLRAITNEQYF. The CDR3 DNA sequence: TGTGCCAGTAGTTTACGGGCCATCACAAACGAGCAGTACTTC. Using reference TRBV19 and TRBJ2-7 for the parts outside the CDR3, the full variable domain is DGGITQSPKYLFRKEGQNVTLSCEQNLNHDAMYWYRQDPGQGLRLIYYSQIVNDFQKGDIAEGYSVSREKKESFPLTVTSAQKNPTAFYLCASSLRAITNEQYFGPGTRLTVT.

The chain employs TRBV15 and TRBJ1-5; D possibly corresponds to TRBD1 (5 bases). From germline, CDR1 is LNHNV and CDR2 YYDKDF (reference sequence). The ends were cut back, 0 bases at V and 1 base at J, with 10 bases in the middle. CDR3 size: 16 residues. CDR3 residues: CATSREFGDSNQPQHF. CDR3 bases: TGTGCCACCAGCAGAGAATTCGGGGACAGCAATCAGCCCCAGCATTTT.

This clone is a singleton in its sample. V usage is TRBV11-2 and J usage is TRBJ1-2; D gene unclear. The CDR3 is 14 amino acids. Looked up from germline, CDR1 is SGHAT and CDR2 is FQNNGV. Trimming took 1 base from V and 4 from J, leaving 10 bases between them. The CDR3 sequence: CASSLGPSGYGYTF. CDR3 nucleotide sequence: TGTGCCAGCAGCTTAGGTCCAAGCGGCTATGGCTACACCTTC.

This chain links TRBV5-6 with TRBJ1-2, with unresolved D. The CDR3 contains 13 residues. Per the germline V gene, CDR1 is SGHDT and CDR2 is YYEEEE. The V end was cut by 3 bases, the J end by 4 bases, with 10 bases between. In nucleotides, the CDR3 is TGTGCCAGCAGCTACCCCCCCTCCTATGGCTACACCTTC. This codes for CASSYPPSYGYTF.

J is TRBJ2-7 and V is TRBV10-3; TRBD1 matches at 7 bases. Trimming removed 10 bases from V and 3 bases from J; junction bases left unmatched: 12. The CDR3 extends over 14 amino acids. Germline CDR1 ENHRY, CDR2 SYGVKD. The CDR3 DNA reads TGTGCCACAACGGCCCGGGACAGAGACTACGAGCAGTACTTC. Its translation: CATTARDRDYEQYF.

This chain uses TRBV7-2 with TRBJ1-2; 9 bases are a match to TRBD1. Germline V gene sequence: CDR1 SGHTA, CDR2 FQGNSA. The CDR3 spans 15 residues. The V and J ends lost 1 base and 5 bases, in that order; junction bases with no gene match: 5. The chain's CDR3 is CASSLGGQGRYGYTF. The CDR3 nucleotides are TGTGCCAGCAGCTTAGGGGGACAGGGAAGGTATGGCTACACCTTC.

V gene TRBV5-5 combines with J gene TRBJ1-2; D gene unclear. The CDR3 sequence is 15 residues long. Per the germline V gene, CDR1 is SGHKS and CDR2 is YYEKEE (reference sequence). Trimming removed 2 bases from V and 1 base from J, with 12 bases in between. The CDR3 DNA reads as TGTGCCAGCAGCTTAGGGCAGGCCTTTAACTATGGCTACACCTTC. It yields the protein CASSLGQAFNYGYTF.

The CDR3 loop is CASSHVLSNEQFF. The DNA of the CDR3 is TGCGCCAGCAGCCATGTCCTGAGCAATGAGCAGTTCTTC. This chain connects TRBV5-1 to TRBJ2-1; D remains unclear. The CDR3 runs to 13 residues. Looked up from germline, CDR1 is SGHRS and CDR2 is YFSETQ. Trimming stripped 4 bases from V and 6 bases from J, with 11 bases between. Looking up the rest from reference TRBV5-1 and TRBJ2-1 gives the full variable domain: KAGVTQTPRYLIKTRGQQVTLSCSPISGHRSVSWYQQTPGQGLQFLFEYFSETQRNKGNFPGRFSGRQFSNSRSEMNVSTLELGDSALYLCASSHVLSNEQFFGPGTRLTVL.

The CDR3 DNA is TGTGCCAGCAGCTCCGACACCTTGACGACAGATACGCAGTATTTT. Encoded protein: CASSSDTLTTDTQYF. The chain links TRBV7-9 to TRBJ2-3, with no clear D. The CDR3 spans 15 residues. Germline loops: CDR1 SEHNR, CDR2 FQNEAQ (reference sequence). Trimming removed 4 bases from V and 3 bases from J, with 14 bases in between.

This sequence joins TRBV19 and TRBJ2-7, with 9 bases matching TRBD1. In germline, CDR1 is LNHDA, CDR2 SQIVND (reference sequence). J was trimmed by 6 bases and V by 3 bases; bases with no gene match: 9. The CDR3 extends over 15 amino acids. CDR3 DNA sequence: TGTGCCAGTAGTATCGGGGCAACAGGGGGCCTCGAGCAGTACTTC. Its translation: CASSIGATGGLEQYF. Combining the CDR3 with reference TRBV19 and TRBJ2-7 gives the whole variable domain DGGITQSPKYLFRKEGQNVTLSCEQNLNHDAMYWYRQDPGQGLRLIYYSQIVNDFQKGDIAEGYSVSREKKESFPLTVTSAQKNPTAFYLCASSIGATGGLEQYFGPGTRLTVT.

The chain joins TRBV9 to TRBJ2-3; 9 positions agree with TRBD1. Germline V lookup: CDR1 SGDLS, CDR2 YYNGEE. This CDR3 has 18 residues. V was pared by 0 bases and J by 1 base, with 9 bases of the junction left unmatched. CDR3 loop: CASSVALPRTGGTDTQYF. The DNA for the CDR3 is TGTGCCAGCAGCGTAGCCCTTCCCAGGACAGGGGGCACAGATACGCAGTATTTT.

V usage is TRBV6-6 and J usage is TRBJ2-6; unclear D gene. The V gene's germline CDR1 is MNHNY and CDR2 SVGAGI (reference sequence). V lost 6 bases, J lost 4 bases, and 10 bases lay in between. This CDR3 region has 14 residues. CDR3 in DNA: TGTGCCAGCAGCCCGTCGTGGGGGGCCAACGTCCTGACTTTC. Translating it yields CASSPSWGANVLTF.

The sample holds a few counts of this clone. V and J are TRBV2 and TRBJ1-2; 10 bases are shared with TRBD1. The V and J ends lost 5 bases and 6 bases, in that order; junction bases with no gene match: 6. In germline, CDR1 is SNHLY, CDR2 FYNNEI. The CDR3 is made up of 14 amino acids. Written as DNA, the CDR3 is TGTGCCAGCAGTAGATCCGGGACAGGGGATGGCTACACCTTC. Protein product: CASSRSGTGDGYTF. Together with reference TRBV2 and TRBJ1-2, the CDR3 gives the full variable domain: EPEVTQTPSHQVTQMGQEVILRCVPISNHLYFYWYRQILGQKVEFLVSFYNNEISEKSEIFDDQFSVERPDGSNFTLKIRSTKLEDSAMYFCASSRSGTGDGYTFGSGTRLTVV.

V is TRBV18 and J is TRBJ2-1; D might be TRBD2 (6 bases). The CDR3 is 13 amino acids. Germline-derived CDR1 and CDR2 are KGHSH and LQKENI. V lost 3 bases, J lost 7 bases, and 10 bases lay in between. The CDR3 loop is CASSPSGRNEQFF. The CDR3 region has the DNA TGTGCCAGCTCACCGTCCGGGAGAAATGAGCAGTTCTTC.

This clone was seen only once. The genes are TRBV6-6 and TRBJ1-5, with D perhaps TRBD1 (6 bases). V shed 4 bases and J shed 11 bases, with 18 bases lying between them. Germline V gives CDR1 MNHNY, CDR2 SVGAGI (reference sequence). This CDR3 has 14 residues. Here the CDR3 DNA reads TGTGCCAGCAGTTCCCCGACAGGACCCGGGTCCCAGCATTTT. This gives the protein CASSSPTGPGSQHF.